This T cell receptor (beta chain) was captured in a study of blood T cell repertoires in COVID-19. The V gene's germline CDR1 is PRHDT and CDR2 FYEKMQ (reference sequence). The CDR3 contains 14 residues. V dropped 0 bases and J dropped 8; count of bases not matched to a gene: 3. Methods used by the authors: How many nucleated cells were present was estimated from reference gene primer amplification. The repertoire was sequenced with immunoSEQ multiplex PCR; TCRdb's copy has only in-frame clones and lacks some. V and J calls plus clone size are reproduced from that table; the DNA served to infer D and trimming. This table has over 55,000 clones, around nine tenths appearing once.

The chain combines TRBV13 with TRBJ1-4, with TRBD1 identical over 7 bases. This clonotype was sampled from a human donor in a cohort sampled during active COVID-19. Sequenced: peripheral blood. CDR3: CASSLGTGREKLFF. In nucleotides, the CDR3 is TGTGCCAGCAGCTTAGGGACAGGGCGAGAAAAACTGTTTTTT.